This T cell receptor (beta chain) was identified in a study of human T cells and chemical hapten exposure. Whole-study results and caveats: Relative to controls, expanded TCRs formed significantly more large CDR3 similarity clusters.

The time point: patch test 2, 6 weeks after DPC sensitization. Treatment here: therapeutic diphenylcyclopropenone sensitization with weekly scalp DPC. This clonotype was seen only a few times. Its antigen is unidentified. V lost 6 bases and J lost 7; bases outside the gene matches: 4. The CDR3 loop spans 14 amino acids. CDR1 is SNHLY, CDR2 FYNNEI, per germline. TCRdb independently ran MiXCR on the RACE reads; one entry per CDR3 protein. The sample includes tens of thousands of distinct CDR3 sequences, 8.5% of them seen just once. The sequence derives from a woman in her forties or fifties with alopecia areata. Some clones in this sample may be carry-over from other donors' samples. The chain couples TRBV2 to TRBJ2-1; 12 bases match TRBD2. The sample was whole blood, taken in connection with sensitization to the hapten diphenylcyclopropenone (DPC). The CDR3 spells CASRTSGSRNEQFF. In DNA, the CDR3 is TGTGCCAGCAGGACTAGCGGGAGTCGGAATGAGCAGTTCTTC.